The present TCR beta chain was sequenced within a study of shared clonotypes between healthy human individuals (TCRdb year 2020). About the study as a whole: The cohort included a few men and two women between 18 and 49 years of age. Per donor, three plates each were used for CD4 naive and CD4 memory, two for CD8 naive, and one for CD8 memory. To estimate repertoire size and how much clonotypes are shared between individuals, the study performed deep sequencing of blood TCR repertoires from five healthy adults. Libraries were prepared and TCR repertoires were sequenced by different laboratories using diverse techniques, in order to increase sequencing depth and limit assay-specific biases. Leukapheresis yielded between about 0.9 and 9 billion PBMCs per donor.

What the authors observed across the whole study: Roughly 5.2% of naive CD4, more than 3% of naive CD8, 2.3% of memory CD4, and about 0.4% of memory CD8 clonotypes were shared across several donors. The genetic and exposure-history diversity represented was limited by the small number of donors. Pairwise subsampling led to the expectation that sequencing depth would affect the degree of clonotype sharing among donors. Rarefaction of sorted-subset datasets indicated incomplete sequencing despite the large sequencing depth. Naive subsets generally had larger estimated clonotype richness than memory subsets did. Clonotypes shared by all four sorted-subset donors showed higher generation probabilities than non-shared clonotypes. Sampling was restricted to blood, and TCR repertoires in tissue are likely to differ from TCR repertoires in blood.

The donors were healthy, HIV-negative adults with no recently reported acute infections or vaccinations. Only Caucasian adults living in Nashville, Tennessee, USA were represented among the donors. Magnetic negative selection was used to enrich CD4+ T cells, after which naive cells were positively selected on CD45RA and the negative fraction became the memory subset. After blood collection by leukapheresis, PBMCs were isolated using Ficoll-Histopaque density gradient centrifugation and then cryopreserved in the vapor phase of liquid nitrogen. Analytical flow cytometry was used to check the purity and quantity of each magnetically sorted T cell population. Genomic DNA was isolated from every sorted fraction and measured by UV absorbance on a Nanodrop 2000c. On this clone itself: Its antigen is currently not known. Base-call qualities are not available, and no considerably larger clone is one nucleotide away.

From the germline V gene, CDR1 is SGHTS and CDR2 is YDEGEE. The CDR3 spans 16 residues, from the cysteine through the phenylalanine. Only CDR3 DNA remains: 48 bases, in frame from the first base. Compared with germline, V lacks 4 bases and J lacks 1 base; bases without a gene match: 10. TCR CDR3 regions were amplified from genomic DNA by multiplex PCR using the deep immunoSEQ assay. Extracted genomic DNA from each cell subset was distributed evenly across all wells of several immunoSEQ 96-well plates, and each plate was treated as a replicate. For sorted subsets, approximately 190 ng of genomic DNA, equivalent to 25,000 to 35,000 T cell genomes, went into each replicate PCR. The purified libraries were quantified using a Qubit 3.0 fluorometer, sized with a Bioanalyzer 2100, and then quantified again using the KAPA Library Quantification kit. A separate single-read 150-cycle Illumina NextSeq 550 flow cell was used to sequence each immunoSEQ 96-well plate. The authors' pipeline ran thus. Because the immunoSEQ output included only junctional sequences and no quality scores, the filtering could not be the same as the filtering used for full-length reads. To assign V/J genes and CDR3, sequences were annotated using PyIR, a Python wrapper for IgBLAST v1.9, with IMGT germline references. Reads were filtered out if the reads had weak V/J assignments (E-value above 1e-6), no CDR3, stop codons, out-of-frame junctions, or ambiguous translated residues. V3J clonotypes were defined as sequences sharing the same inferred V gene, J gene, and CDR3 amino acid sequence. The percentage overlap between two repertoires was calculated by dividing the number of shared unique clonotypes by the size of the smaller repertoire. Repertoire richness was assessed with RTK rarefaction, the Chao1 estimator, and Recon v2.1 estimates of unobserved clonotypes. Generation probabilities were computed with OLGA for all TCRbeta clonotypes obtained by the gDNA method from several donors. The source is immuneACCESS, and TCRdb retained only in-frame sequences with V and J called. Part of the clones is not carried over; for the studies checked, unresolved V genes explain less than half of this, and the remainder is unexplained. The V and J calls and clone size come from that table; D and trimming were worked out from the DNA. The sample contains 2 million to 3 million clones, over 85% of them found a single time. The leading ten clones occupy 0.36% of the sample.

The specimen was naive CD4+ T cells from PBMCs. Explained via the paper, the cell subset or site label denotes: CD45RA+ positively selected. The chain is made from TRBV5-8 and TRBJ2-7, with 8 junctional bases fitting TRBD2. The receptor was derived from a man in his late teens or twenties in good health. Some clones in this sample may be carry-over from other donors' samples. The CDR3 is CASSKTSGRVSYEQYF. The nucleotides are TGTGCCAGCAGCAAAACTAGCGGTAGGGTATCCTACGAGCAGTACTTC.